The sequence of this T cell receptor beta chain was determined in a study of monozygotic twins with inflammatory bowel disease. TCRdb reprocessed the 5' RACE reads, keeping one entry per CDR3 protein, no DNA. The sample spans about 450,000 distinct CDR3 sequences; the ten largest clones claim roughly 2.3%. Input material: blood. This TCR derives from a human donor with ulcerative colitis or Crohn's disease, or a healthy co-twin of an affected twin (not recorded which).

CDR3 in amino acids: CASRLGVSMNTEAFF. V usage is TRBV12-3 or TRBV12-4 and J usage is TRBJ1-1; as DNA is missing, the TRBD1 call by TCRdb cannot be tested. This CDR3 is built from 15 residues.